Reported below is one T cell receptor beta chain. Its antigen remains unidentified. Base qualities are not at hand, and no much larger clone is one base apart. CDR1 is given as SGHTA and CDR2 as FQGNSA, both from the germline V gene. Trimming leaves V shorter by 0 bases and J shorter by 2 bases, with the junction holding 2 bases beyond the gene matches. Including the terminal cysteine and phenylalanine, the CDR3 comprises 16 residues. The retained sequence is limited to the CDR3, 48 bases, with the frame set at the first base. Library preparation employed PCR. This sample was sequenced with an Illumina HiSeq 2500. To reduce PCR and sequencing biases, unique molecular identifiers were built into the TCR beta cDNA libraries. Every 1 to 10 million input T cells yielded roughly 0.5 million cDNA molecules, meaning each molecule approximated one T cell. The patient libraries were prepared and sequenced with the same protocol used for the earlier healthy control dataset. Within a given batch, samples were prepared together, multiplexed and sequenced on the same HiSeq lane. In the source study's methods: MIGEC handled the raw barcoded reads, throwing out single-read molecular identifier groups before consensus assembly and CDR3 extraction. VDJtools was used for post-analysis of the clonotype tables, with diversity normalized by down-sampling every dataset to the smallest sample size. To correct batch-related cross-sample contamination, repertoire overlap clustering matched CDR3 amino acid sequences but not nucleotide sequences. TCRdb handled the public reads itself, with Q25 trimming in fastp and clone calling in MiXCR, and kept productive beta chains. A single entry per CDR3 protein holds the most common genes and DNA from its merged rows. For this entry, the V and J calls and clone size follow TCRdb and not the study's own pipeline. A total of fewer than 850,000 distinct CDR3 sequences appear in this sample, roughly 27% of them only once. Together, the top ten hold roughly 0.54% of the sample.

TCR beta repertoires were profiled from peripheral blood of about a dozen young patients with multiple sclerosis to demonstrate the VDJtools post-analysis software. The multiple sclerosis patients were children and adolescents between roughly 6 and 16 years of age. The sample belongs to a study of post-analysis software for immune sequencing data (dated by TCRdb to about 2015). Turning to the overall study: The recorded disease courses included relapsing-remitting, secondary progressive and progressive-relapsing multiple sclerosis, and some patients had no subtype annotation. A subset of samples was prepared in parallel using single-end sample barcoding, then pooled and co-amplified after Illumina adapter ligation. The patient repertoires were compared against about a dozen previously published healthy control repertoires obtained from donors aged 6 to 25 years.

Paper-wide results and their limitations: Direct clustering with F measure showed strong co-clustering of samples prepared in the same batch, prompting a batch-effect correction. The multiple sclerosis patient group was slightly younger than the control group. Patients showed significantly higher frequencies than controls for several TRBV segments, among them TRBV5-6, TRBV5-1 and TRBV20-1. Compared with controls, multiple sclerosis patients had significantly lower normalized Chao1 diversity, a finding suggesting substantial peripheral T-cell clonal expansion.

The source of this sequence is a girl aged 5-17 years with multiple sclerosis. Recombination connected TRBV7-2 to TRBJ2-5; 11 bases in the middle match TRBD2. The sample consisted of blood. The CDR3 protein: CASSLASGRGQETQYF. Here is the DNA: TGTGCCAGCAGCTTAGCTAGCGGGAGGGGACAAGAGACCCAGTACTTC.